These 9 T cell receptor beta chains came from one sample sequenced in a study of regulatory T cells in long-lasting Graves disease. To make TCR beta libraries, researchers used iRepertoire HTBI primers and Arm-PCR of CDR3 regions. A single record per CDR3 protein comes from TCRdb applying MiXCR to the multiplex PCR reads. The table has about 470,000 distinct CDR3 sequences, less than 25% seen once. The time point here: persistent/refractory GD, antithyroid drugs over 5 years with positive TRAb. From PBMCs, RNA was extracted and then used to make the TCR library. Sample: peripheral blood mononuclear cells (PBMCs), taken when the disease was refractory, from a patient treated with antithyroid drugs. The receptors come from a female donor with Graves disease.

This clonotype was counted many times. The chain recombines TRBV7-2 with TRBJ2-7; D gene unclear. In germline, CDR1 is SGHTA, CDR2 FQGNSA. V lost 1 base and J 3 bases, leaving 4 bases between the germline ends. The CDR3 loop spans 12 amino acids. The CDR3 loop is CASSLEYYEQYF. The CDR3 region has the DNA TGTGCCAGCAGCTTAGAGTACTACGAGCAGTACTTC. The full variable domain, in which reference TRBV7-2 and TRBJ2-7 provide the parts outside the CDR3, is GAGVSQSPSNKVTEKGKDVELRCDPISGHTALYWYRQSLGQGLEFLIYFQGNSAPDKSGLPSDRFSAERTGGSVSTLTIQRTQQEDSAVYLCASSLEYYEQYFGPGTRLTVT.

The genes are TRBV5-6 and TRBJ2-5; D not resolved. Trimming shortened V by 0 bases and J by 2 bases, and 8 bases separated the two germline ends. Germline CDR1 and CDR2: SGHDT and YYEEEE. The CDR3 has 14 residues. In DNA, the CDR3 is TGTGCCAGCAGCTTGGCGACTCGGCAAGAGACCCAGTACTTC. It translates to CASSLATRQETQYF.

This clonotype was recorded at least ten times. In DNA, the CDR3 is TGCAGCGTTACGCTCGCTCAGACGTCCTATGGCTACACCTTC. It codes for CSVTLAQTSYGYTF. The V call is TRBV29-1, the J call TRBJ1-2; no reliable D call. Trimming took off 5 bases at V and 4 bases at J, with 17 bases between the two ends. This CDR3 region has 14 residues. CDR1 is SQVTM, CDR2 ANQGSEA, per germline.

This clonotype appeared a few times. An end of the junction does not agree with germline; a read error may underlie this. The rearrangement links TRBV28 to TRBJ2-4, with D unresolved. CDR3 length: 17 amino acids. Germline V gives CDR1 MDHEN, CDR2 SYDVKM. The CDR3 protein is CASSLSQRYIAKNIQCF. The CDR3 DNA reads as TGTGCCAGCAGTTTAAGTCAGCGTTACATAGCCAAAAACATTCAGTGCTTC.

Ten or more counts support this clonotype. The chain joins TRBV20-1 to TRBJ1-2; no clear D gene. Trimming removed 5 bases at V and 4 bases at J, with 8 bases between. The germline CDR1 and CDR2 sequences are DFQATT and SNEGSKA (reference sequence). The CDR3 is made up of 11 amino acids. The CDR3, as DNA: TGCAGTGCTCCGTCCAGCTATGGCTACACCTTC. It codes for CSAPSSYGYTF.

Notes on this clonotype: Possible read error: a much larger clone is one base away. The V call is TRBV29-1, the J call TRBJ1-1; D possibly corresponds to TRBD1 (5 bases). The CDR3 contains 15 residues. Germline V gene sequence: CDR1 SQVTM, CDR2 ANQGSEA. V was clipped by 6 bases and J by 0 bases, with 17 bases between them. The chain's CDR3 is CSVAPTGTVNTEAFF. As DNA, the CDR3 is TGCAGCGTGGCTCCGACCGGGACCGTGAACACTGAAGCTTTCTTT.

Many counts were recorded for this clonotype. The chain links TRBV6-2 or TRBV6-3 to TRBJ2-3, with a possible D match to TRBD1 (5 bases). Trimming took 0 bases from V and 1 from J, leaving 11 bases between them. The CDR3 is 16 amino acids. Germline V gene sequence: CDR1 MNHEY, CDR2 SVGEGT. This chain's CDR3 is CASSYSFGQRTDTQYF. The DNA of the CDR3 is TGTGCCAGCAGTTACTCTTTTGGACAACGCACAGATACGCAGTATTTT.

This chain connects TRBV18 to TRBJ2-3, with a weak D call TRBD2 (5 bases). Per germline, CDR1 KGHSH and CDR2 LQKENI. V lost 6 bases and J lost 7, with 14 bases in between. This CDR3 is 13 amino acids long. Here the CDR3 reads CASSHGMGYTQYF. DNA for the CDR3: TGTGCCAGCTCTCACGGGATGGGATATACGCAGTATTTT.

Many counts were recorded for this clonotype. The CDR3 region has the DNA TGTGCCAGCAGTCCCCCCGGGACAGGGAAAGTTGGCTACACCTTC. It translates to CASSPPGTGKVGYTF. This rearrangement joins TRBV28 to TRBJ1-2, with 9 bases identical to TRBD1. CDR1 is MDHEN, CDR2 SYDVKM, per germline. The ends lost 5 bases at V and 7 bases at J; junction bases unmatched: 11. CDR3 size: 15 residues.